This T cell receptor (beta chain) was captured in a study of PD-1 blockade in classical Hodgkin lymphoma. The V gene lost 7 bases and the J gene lost 1 base, with 13 bases spanning the gap. The germline gives CDR1 SNHLY, CDR2 FYNNEI. The CDR3 covers 14 residues. A note on this clone: Antigen specificity is unknown.

Sample time point: cycle 4 day 1 (C4D1), after around six weeks of nivolumab. Patients all relapsed after autologous stem cell transplantation, and there was variation in brentuximab vedotin exposure. Clones were sequenced by immunoSEQ multiplex PCR, and TCRdb holds only the in-frame ones, with some missing. This sample carries approximately 24,000 clones, roughly 80% of them seen once, and the ten largest clones take roughly 23%. General observations from the study: Healthy donors were reported to have higher baseline TCR diversity than newly diagnosed patients. Diversity similar to that of newly diagnosed patients was seen at baseline in complete responders. CD4+ TCR diversity, unlike CD8+, rose significantly by C4D1. Possible causes of repertoire differences, disease activity or prior therapy, remain undefined.

This clonotype was obtained from a human donor with classical Hodgkin lymphoma. Sequences were derived from peripheral blood mononuclear cells (PBMCs), sampled before the fourth cycle of nivolumab. This chain connects TRBV2 to TRBJ1-1; D is unresolved. The CDR3 nucleotides are TGTGCCAGCATTGATGGGCGTCAGAACACTGAAGCTTTCTTT. This codes for CASIDGRQNTEAFF.